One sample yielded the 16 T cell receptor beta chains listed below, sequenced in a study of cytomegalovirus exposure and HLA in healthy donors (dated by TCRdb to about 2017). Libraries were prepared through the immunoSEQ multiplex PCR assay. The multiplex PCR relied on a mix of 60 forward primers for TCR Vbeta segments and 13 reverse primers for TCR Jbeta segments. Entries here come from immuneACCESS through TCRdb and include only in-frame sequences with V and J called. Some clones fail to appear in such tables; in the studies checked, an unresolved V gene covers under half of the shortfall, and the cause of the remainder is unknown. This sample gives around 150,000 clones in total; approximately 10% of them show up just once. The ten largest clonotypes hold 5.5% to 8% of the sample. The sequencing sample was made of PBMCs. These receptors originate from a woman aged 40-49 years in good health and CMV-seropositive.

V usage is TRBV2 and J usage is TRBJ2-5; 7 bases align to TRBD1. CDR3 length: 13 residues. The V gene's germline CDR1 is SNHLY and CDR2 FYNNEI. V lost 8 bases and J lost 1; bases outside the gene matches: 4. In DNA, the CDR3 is TGTGCCAGCGGTAGGACAGGCCAAGAGACCCAGTACTTC. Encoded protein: CASGRTGQETQYF.

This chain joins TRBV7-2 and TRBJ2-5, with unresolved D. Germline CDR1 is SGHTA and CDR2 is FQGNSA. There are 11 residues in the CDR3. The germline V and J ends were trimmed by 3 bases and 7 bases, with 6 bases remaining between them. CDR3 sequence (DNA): TGTGCCAGCAGCTTGTCGTTGACCCAGTACTTC. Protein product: CASSLSLTQYF.

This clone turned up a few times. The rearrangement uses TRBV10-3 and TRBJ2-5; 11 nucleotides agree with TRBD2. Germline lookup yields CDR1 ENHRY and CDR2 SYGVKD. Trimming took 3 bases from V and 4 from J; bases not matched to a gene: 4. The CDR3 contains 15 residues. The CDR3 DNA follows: TGTGCCATCAGTGAACTAGCGGGGGAAGGAGAGACCCAGTACTTC. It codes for CAISELAGEGETQYF.

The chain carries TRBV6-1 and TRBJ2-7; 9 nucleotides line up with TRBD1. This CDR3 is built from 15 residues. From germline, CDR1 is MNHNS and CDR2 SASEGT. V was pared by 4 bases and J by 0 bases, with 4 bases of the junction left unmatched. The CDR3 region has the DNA TGTGCCAGCAGTGTGGGACAGGGCCCCTCCTACGAGCAGTACTTC. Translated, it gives CASSVGQGPSYEQYF.

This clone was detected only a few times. The CDR3 here is CVRPGGVSRGYTF. The DNA of the CDR3 is TGTGTCCGACCGGGGGGGGTCTCCCGTGGCTACACCTTC. V usage is TRBV6-4 and J usage is TRBJ1-2; a possible D gene is TRBD1 (5 bases). CDR3 size: 13 residues. Per the germline V gene, CDR1 is MRHNA and CDR2 is SNTAGT.

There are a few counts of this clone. The CDR3 nucleotides read TGCGCCAGCAGCCAAGAATGGGGACAGAGGGGAAAACTGTTTTTT. Encoded protein: CASSQEWGQRGKLFF. The J gene is TRBJ1-4, the V gene TRBV4-1; 7 bases fit TRBD1. From germline, CDR1 is MGHRA and CDR2 YSYEKL. V shed 0 bases, J shed 10 bases, and the junction held 8 bases outside the gene matches. CDR3 length: 15 residues.

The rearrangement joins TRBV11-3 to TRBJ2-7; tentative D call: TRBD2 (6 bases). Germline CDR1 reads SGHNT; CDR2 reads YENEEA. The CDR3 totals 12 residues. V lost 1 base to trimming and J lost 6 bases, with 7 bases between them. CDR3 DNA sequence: TGTGCCAGCAGCTTAGGGAGGGTCGAGCAGTACTTC. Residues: CASSLGRVEQYF. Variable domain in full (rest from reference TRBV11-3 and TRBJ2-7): EAGVVQSPRYKIIEKKQPVAFWCNPISGHNTLYWYLQNLGQGPELLIRYENEEAVDDSQLPKDRFSAERLKGVDSTLKIQPAELGDSAVYLCASSLGRVEQYFGPGTRLTVT.

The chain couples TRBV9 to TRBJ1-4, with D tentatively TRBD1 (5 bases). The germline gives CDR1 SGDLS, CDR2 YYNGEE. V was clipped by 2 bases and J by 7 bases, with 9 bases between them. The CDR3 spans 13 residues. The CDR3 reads CASSVDTFEKLFF. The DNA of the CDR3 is TGTGCCAGCAGCGTGGACACATTTGAAAAACTGTTTTTT.

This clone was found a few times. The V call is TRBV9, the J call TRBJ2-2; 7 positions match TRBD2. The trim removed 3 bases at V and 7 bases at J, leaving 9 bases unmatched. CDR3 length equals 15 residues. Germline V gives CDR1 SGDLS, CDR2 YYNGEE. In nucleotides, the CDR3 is TGTGCCAGCAGCGCGATGGGGGGGTTAAACGGGGAGCTGTTTTTT. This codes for CASSAMGGLNGELFF.

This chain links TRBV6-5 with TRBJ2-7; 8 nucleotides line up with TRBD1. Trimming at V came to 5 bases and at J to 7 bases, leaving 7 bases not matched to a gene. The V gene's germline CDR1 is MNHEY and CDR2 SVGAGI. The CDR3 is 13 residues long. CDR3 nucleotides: TGTGCCAGCAGTCCGACGGGGGACAGGGAGCAGTACTTC. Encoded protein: CASSPTGDREQYF.

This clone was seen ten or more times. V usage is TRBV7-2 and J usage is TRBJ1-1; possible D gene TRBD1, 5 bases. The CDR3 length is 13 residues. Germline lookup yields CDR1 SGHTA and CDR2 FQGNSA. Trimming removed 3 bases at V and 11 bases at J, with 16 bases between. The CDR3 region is CASSLDDPGMAFF. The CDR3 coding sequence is TGTGCCAGCAGCTTGGACGATCCAGGGATGGCTTTCTTT.

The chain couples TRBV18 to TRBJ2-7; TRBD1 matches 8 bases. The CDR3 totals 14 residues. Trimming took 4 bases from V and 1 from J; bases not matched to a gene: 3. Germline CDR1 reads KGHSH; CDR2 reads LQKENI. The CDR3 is CASSQGQGSYEQYF. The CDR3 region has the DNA TGTGCCAGCTCACAAGGACAGGGTTCCTACGAGCAGTACTTC.

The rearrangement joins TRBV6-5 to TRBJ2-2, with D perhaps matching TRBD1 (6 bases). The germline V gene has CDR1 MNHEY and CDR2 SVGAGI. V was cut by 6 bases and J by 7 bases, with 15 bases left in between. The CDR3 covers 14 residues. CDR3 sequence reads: CASRIQGRGGELFF. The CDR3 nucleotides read TGTGCCAGCAGGATACAGGGTAGAGGCGGGGAGCTGTTTTTT.

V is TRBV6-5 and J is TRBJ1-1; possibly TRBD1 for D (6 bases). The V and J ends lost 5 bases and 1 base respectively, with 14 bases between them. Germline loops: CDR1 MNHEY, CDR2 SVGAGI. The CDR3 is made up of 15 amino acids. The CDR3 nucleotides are TGTGCCAGCAGTACGACGGGGGGACAGAACACTGAAGCTTTCTTT. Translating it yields CASSTTGGQNTEAFF.

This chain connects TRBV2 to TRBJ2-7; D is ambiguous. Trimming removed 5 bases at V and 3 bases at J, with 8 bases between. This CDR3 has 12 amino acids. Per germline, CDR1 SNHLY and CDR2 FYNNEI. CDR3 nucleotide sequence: TGTGCCAGCAGTCTTACTATCTACGAGCAGTACTTC. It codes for CASSLTIYEQYF.

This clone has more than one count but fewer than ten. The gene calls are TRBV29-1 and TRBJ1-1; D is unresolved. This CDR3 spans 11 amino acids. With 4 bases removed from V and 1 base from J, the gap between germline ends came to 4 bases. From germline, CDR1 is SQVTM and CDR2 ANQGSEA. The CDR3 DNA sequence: TGCAGCGTTGCCAGGAACACTGAAGCTTTCTTT. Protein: CSVARNTEAFF.